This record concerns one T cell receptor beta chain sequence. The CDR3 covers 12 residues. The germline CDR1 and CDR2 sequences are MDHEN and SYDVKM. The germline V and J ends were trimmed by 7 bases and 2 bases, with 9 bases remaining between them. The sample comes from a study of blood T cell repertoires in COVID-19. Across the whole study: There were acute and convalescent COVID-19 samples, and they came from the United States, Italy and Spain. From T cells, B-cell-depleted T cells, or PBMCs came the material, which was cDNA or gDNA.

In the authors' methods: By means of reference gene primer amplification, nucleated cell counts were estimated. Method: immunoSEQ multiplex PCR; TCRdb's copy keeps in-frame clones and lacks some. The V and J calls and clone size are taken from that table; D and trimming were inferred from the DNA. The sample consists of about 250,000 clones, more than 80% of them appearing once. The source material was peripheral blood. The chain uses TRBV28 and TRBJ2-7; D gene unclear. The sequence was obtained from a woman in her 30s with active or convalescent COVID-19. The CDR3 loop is CASIAPTYEQYF. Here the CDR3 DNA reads TGTGCCAGCATAGCTCCTACCTACGAGCAGTACTTC.